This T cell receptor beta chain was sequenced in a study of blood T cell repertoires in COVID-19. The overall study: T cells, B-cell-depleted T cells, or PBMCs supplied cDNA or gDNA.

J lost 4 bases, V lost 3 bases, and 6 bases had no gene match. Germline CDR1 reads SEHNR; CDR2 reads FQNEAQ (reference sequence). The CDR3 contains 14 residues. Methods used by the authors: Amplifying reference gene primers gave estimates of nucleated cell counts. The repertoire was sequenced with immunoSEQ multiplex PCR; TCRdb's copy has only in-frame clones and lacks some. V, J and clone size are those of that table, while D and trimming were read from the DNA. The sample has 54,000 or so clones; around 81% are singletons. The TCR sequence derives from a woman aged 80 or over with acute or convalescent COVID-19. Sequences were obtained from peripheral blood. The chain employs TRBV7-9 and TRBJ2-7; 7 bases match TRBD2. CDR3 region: CASSFTSVAYEQYF. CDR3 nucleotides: TGTGCCAGCAGCTTCACTAGCGTAGCTTACGAGCAGTACTTC.